Each of the 5 T cell receptor beta chains below was sequenced from the same sample in a study of T cell changes during pregnancy in multiple sclerosis. Sequencing used immunoSEQ multiplex PCR; TCRdb keeps in-frame clones, though not all of them. The sample lists approximately 68,000 clones; roughly nine tenths were seen once. Source: peripheral blood, taken in the third trimester of pregnancy. The receptors shown here come from a female donor in good health, enrolled as a control in a pregnancy study.

The V call is TRBV7-9, the J call TRBJ2-7; no reliable D call. CDR1 and CDR2 (germline): SEHNR, FQNEAQ (reference sequence). Trimming cost V 2 bases and J 2 bases, with 7 bases left between them. This CDR3 comprises 13 residues. The CDR3 region is CASSLLTAYEQYF. The DNA of the CDR3 is TGTGCCAGCAGCTTACTTACAGCCTACGAGCAGTACTTC.

The rearrangement joins TRBV19 to TRBJ1-1; 8 bases are a match to TRBD1. The CDR3 covers 14 residues. The germline V gene has CDR1 LNHDA and CDR2 SQIVND (reference sequence). V dropped 8 bases and J dropped 4; count of bases not matched to a gene: 9. Here the CDR3 reads CASRPQGVGTEAFF. The CDR3 DNA reads as TGTGCCAGTCGCCCACAGGGGGTAGGCACTGAAGCTTTCTTT. The full variable domain, completed using reference TRBV19 and TRBJ1-1, is DGGITQSPKYLFRKEGQNVTLSCEQNLNHDAMYWYRQDPGQGLRLIYYSQIVNDFQKGDIAEGYSVSREKKESFPLTVTSAQKNPTAFYLCASRPQGVGTEAFFGQGTRLTVV.

The chain combines TRBV27 with TRBJ2-7; 14 bases match TRBD2. Unmatched junction bases numbered 9, after V lost 5 bases and J lost 0 bases. CDR1 is MNHEY, CDR2 SMNVEV, per germline (reference sequence). This CDR3 comprises 18 residues. CDR3 nucleotide sequence: TGTGCCAGCAGTCCCCAAGGACTAGCGGGAGGAAGCTCCTACGAGCAGTACTTC. Amino acid sequence: CASSPQGLAGGSSYEQYF.

The chain carries TRBV7-8 and TRBJ1-2, with 8 bases fitting TRBD1. J gave up 4 bases and V 5 bases, and 9 bases lay outside the gene matches. Germline values: CDR1 SGHVS, CDR2 FQNEAQ. This CDR3 is built from 15 residues. CDR3 coding DNA: TGTGCCAGCAGCCCAAGGGACAGGATAGCCTATGGCTACACCTTC. Translation: CASSPRDRIAYGYTF.

This clone showed up just a few times. The chain carries TRBV19 and TRBJ1-1; no firm D call. The CDR3 is 13 residues long. CDR1 is LNHDA, CDR2 SQIVND, per germline (reference sequence). Between the trimmed V and J ends, which lost 5 bases and 0 bases, there was a span of 7 bases. CDR3 bases: TGTGCCAGTAGTGAGGTACTGAACACTGAAGCTTTCTTT. Translating it yields CASSEVLNTEAFF.